A selection of T cell receptor beta chains follows, all from one sample in a study of T cells after yellow fever vaccination. One entry per CDR3 protein, called by TCRdb with MiXCR from the 5' RACE reads. This table holds under 700,000 distinct CDR3 sequences, about a sixth found once. This specimen was PBMCs, taken roughly 5 days after the first yellow fever vaccination. The receptors here all came from a man between 18 and 35 years old who received the YFV17D yellow fever vaccine. Each CDR3 is given with its conserved first and last residue. Fields, in order: V gene, clone size, J gene, D gene, CDR3 DNA, CDR3 protein. D genes are given only for firm matches. Some rows mark clone size as missing; the rest say once, few, many or name a class of expanded clone.

v_gene: TRBV9
abundance: NA
j_gene: TRBJ1-2
d_gene: TRBD1
CDR3nt: TGTGCCAGCAGCCCGACGGACAGGGAGCTGTTGGACACCTTC
CDR3aa: CASSPTDRELLDTF

v_gene: TRBV27
abundance: few
j_gene: TRBJ2-1
d_gene: TRBD2
CDR3nt: TGTGCCAGCCTAGCGGGGCCCTACAATGAGCAGTTCTTC
CDR3aa: CASLAGPYNEQFF

v_gene: TRBV7-8
abundance: NA
j_gene: TRBJ2-3
d_gene: TRBD2
CDR3nt: TGTGCCAGCAGCCTCCGGGGTAGCGGGGGGGCGGGAACAGATACGCAGTATTTT
CDR3aa: CASSLRGSGGAGTDTQYF

v_gene: TRBV4-1
abundance: many
j_gene: TRBJ2-4
d_gene: TRBD1
CDR3nt: TGCGCCAGCAGCCAGACAGGGAAAGACATTCAGTACTTC
CDR3aa: CASSQTGKDIQYF

v_gene: TRBV19
abundance: few
j_gene: TRBJ1-2
d_gene: NA
CDR3nt: TGTGCCAGTAGTATAACACAGGGATATGGCTACACCTTC
CDR3aa: CASSITQGYGYTF

v_gene: TRBV28
abundance: few
j_gene: TRBJ1-5
d_gene: NA
CDR3nt: TGTGCCAGCACCTCGGGACTCGGGCCCCAGCATTTT
CDR3aa: CASTSGLGPQHF

v_gene: TRBV6-1
abundance: few
j_gene: TRBJ1-6
d_gene: NA
CDR3nt: TGTGCCAGCAGCCACTGGGGGGGTACTAATTCACCCCTCCACTTT
CDR3aa: CASSHWGGTNSPLHF

v_gene: TRBV6-1
abundance: NA
j_gene: TRBJ1-6
d_gene: TRBD1
CDR3nt: TGTGCCAGCAGCCCGACAGGGGTTAATTCACCCCTCCACTTT
CDR3aa: CASSPTGVNSPLHF

v_gene: TRBV27
abundance: NA
j_gene: TRBJ2-1
d_gene: NA
CDR3nt: TGTGCCAGCAGTTTATCCTACAGGGTTGGCTCCTACAATGAGCAGTTCTTC
CDR3aa: CASSLSYRVGSYNEQFF

v_gene: TRBV20-1
abundance: few
j_gene: TRBJ2-1
d_gene: NA
CDR3nt: TGCAGTGCTCCGAGGCCGACACAGGGAATGAGCTCCTACAATGAGCAGTTCTTC
CDR3aa: CSAPRPTQGMSSYNEQFF

v_gene: TRBV7-7
abundance: NA
j_gene: TRBJ2-1
d_gene: NA
CDR3nt: TGTGCCAGCAGCCACATGGCCACGGGCGATGAGCAGTTCTTC
CDR3aa: CASSHMATGDEQFF

v_gene: TRBV3-1
abundance: many
j_gene: TRBJ2-5
d_gene: NA
CDR3nt: TGTGCCAGCAGCCCTACAGAAAGGACCCAGTACTTC
CDR3aa: CASSPTERTQYF

v_gene: TRBV7-2
abundance: NA
j_gene: TRBJ1-1
d_gene: NA
CDR3nt: TGTGCCAGCAGCCGGGCGAGGGAGAACACTGAAGCTTTCTTT
CDR3aa: CASSRARENTEAFF

v_gene: TRBV20-1
abundance: NA
j_gene: TRBJ2-5
d_gene: NA
CDR3nt: TGCAGTGCGGCCCCCGGCGGCGGCGGGGCCCCGCAAGAGACCCAGTACTTC
CDR3aa: CSAAPGGGGAPQETQYF

v_gene: TRBV29-1
abundance: few
j_gene: TRBJ1-2
d_gene: NA
CDR3nt: TGCAGCGCTGGGAGGGCTGGTGGCTACACCTTC
CDR3aa: CSAGRAGGYTF

v_gene: TRBV25-1
abundance: once
j_gene: TRBJ1-6
d_gene: NA
CDR3nt: TGTGCCAGCAGTGACGGGGGGCGGAATTCACCCCTCCACTTT
CDR3aa: CASSDGGRNSPLHF

v_gene: TRBV12-3/TRBV12-4
abundance: many
j_gene: TRBJ2-7
d_gene: TRBD1
CDR3nt: TGTGCCAGCACCCTGACAGGGGATTATTACGAGCAGTACTTC
CDR3aa: CASTLTGDYYEQYF

v_gene: TRBV24-1
abundance: NA
j_gene: TRBJ2-1
d_gene: TRBD2
CDR3nt: TGTGCCACCAGTGATTTGCAACTTCGCGGGGGGAACAATGAGCAGTTCTTC
CDR3aa: CATSDLQLRGGNNEQFF

v_gene: TRBV20-1
abundance: few
j_gene: TRBJ2-1
d_gene: NA
CDR3nt: TGCAGTGCTAGTGAGGACTCGCGCTCCTACAATGAGCAGTTCTTC
CDR3aa: CSASEDSRSYNEQFF

v_gene: TRBV4-1
abundance: few
j_gene: TRBJ2-1
d_gene: NA
CDR3nt: TGCGCCAGCAGCCGATCAGATTTAGCAGTCGGCTCCTACAATGAGCAGTTCTTC
CDR3aa: CASSRSDLAVGSYNEQFF

v_gene: TRBV3-1
abundance: NA
j_gene: TRBJ2-5
d_gene: NA
CDR3nt: TGTGCCACCGCCAGTGAGGGCCAAGAGACCCAGTACTTC
CDR3aa: CATASEGQETQYF

v_gene: TRBV29-1
abundance: NA
j_gene: TRBJ2-3
d_gene: TRBD2
CDR3nt: TGCAGCGTTGAGAAGGGCGGGGGGTCTAGGACAGATACGCAGTATTTT
CDR3aa: CSVEKGGGSRTDTQYF

v_gene: TRBV6-1
abundance: NA
j_gene: TRBJ1-3
d_gene: NA
CDR3nt: TGTGCCAGCAGCCTGGGACGGACCTCTGGAAACACCATATATTTT
CDR3aa: CASSLGRTSGNTIYF

v_gene: TRBV4-3
abundance: few
j_gene: TRBJ1-5
d_gene: TRBD1
CDR3nt: TGCGCCAGCAGCCATGGACAGGGCTCGGGGCCCCAGCATTTT
CDR3aa: CASSHGQGSGPQHF